This T cell receptor (beta chain) was recovered during a study of OX40 agonist ivuxolimab in advanced cancers. Remarks on this clone: The antigen is undetermined.

Study-wide findings and caveats: Among the nonresponders, some also had low normalized T-cell clonal expansion. Relative to CD4+ cells, CD8+ T cells on average had more expanded clones.

Germline V lookup: CDR1 MNHEY, CDR2 SVGAGI. This CDR3 comprises 12 residues. V lost 6 bases, J lost 7 bases, and 7 bases lay in between. Measured with immunoSEQ multiplex PCR; TCRdb has only the in-frame clones, and not every one. The sample yields tens of thousands of clones, around 85% seen once. J is TRBJ1-6 and V is TRBV6-5; no clear D. The sample in question was CD4+ or CD8+ T cells sorted from blood, obtained in a trial of the OX40 agonist ivuxolimab. The receptor was derived from an adult with an advanced solid tumor such as melanoma, head and neck, liver or kidney cancer. DNA for the CDR3: TGTGCCAGCAGGCCGGGGAATTCACCCCTCCACTTT. This gives the protein CASRPGNSPLHF.